This T cell receptor beta chain was obtained from a study of chemoradiotherapy in HPV16-positive cancers. About this clone itself: The antigen remains undetermined.

Study results and caveats: The functional HPV-specific definition rests on just a couple of HPV16-positive patients. During treatment, candidate HPV-specific clones and E7-related motifs expanded in tumor.

Repertoires were generated with immunoSEQ multiplex PCR, while TCRdb's copy carries only in-frame clones and drops some. Of approximately 6,200 clones listed, approximately 86% are singletons. The receptor's source is a human donor with HPV-associated anogenital cancer. This material consisted of blood, taken from a patient who underwent chemoradiotherapy.

CDR3 sequence reads: CASSGGRGGPYEQYF. CDR3 sequence (DNA): TGTGCCAGCAGTGGGGGGCGGGGGGGCCCCTACGAGCAGTACTTC. This chain connects TRBV2 to TRBJ2-7; 9 nucleotides match TRBD2. The CDR3 totals 15 residues. Looked up from germline, CDR1 is SNHLY and CDR2 is FYNNEI. After removal of 4 bases from V and 2 bases from J, the junction contained 6 bases not matched to a gene.